This record covers a single T cell receptor (beta chain). Germline CDR1 is MGHRA and CDR2 is YSYEKL. The CDR3 totals 15 residues. The V and J ends lost 1 base and 5 bases respectively, with 11 bases between them. The sample belongs to a study of T-cell reconstitution after alpha-beta-depleted transplantation in children. The TCRbeta library was prepared with unique molecular identifiers. TCRdb analysed the PCR reads with MiXCR anew, one entry per CDR3 protein. The sample consists of just over 950,000 distinct CDR3 sequences, less than 30% of them appearing once. This TCR derives from a boy under three years old who had a stem cell transplant for SCID, so the T cells may come from the graft donor. The chain carries TRBV4-1 and TRBJ2-2; D is unclear. Specimen: PBMCs, mostly from graft donor cells, collected 360 days after TCRalphabeta/CD19-depleted stem cell transplant. DNA for the CDR3: TGCGCCAGCAGCCAAGCTGGGTTGAAGACCGGGGAGCTGTTTTTT. Translating it yields CASSQAGLKTGELFF.